A single sample is the source of the 3 T cell receptor beta chains below, sequenced in a study of blood T cell repertoires in COVID-19. Method: immunoSEQ multiplex PCR; TCRdb's copy keeps in-frame clones and lacks some. The sample lists about 190,000 clones, over 80% seen once, with approximately 5.4% in the top ten. The sequenced sample consisted of peripheral blood. These TCRs come from a woman under 40 with acute or convalescent COVID-19.

J is TRBJ1-2 and V is TRBV10-3; 12 nucleotides agree with TRBD1. V lost 3 bases to trimming and J lost 6 bases; unmatched junction nucleotides: 5. Germline lookup yields CDR1 ENHRY and CDR2 SYGVKD. The CDR3 contains 15 residues. Here the CDR3 reads CAISEGGTGGHGYTF. Written as DNA, the CDR3 is TGTGCCATCAGTGAAGGAGGGACAGGGGGCCATGGCTACACCTTC.

The chain is built from TRBV6-5 and TRBJ1-2; a weak D match, TRBD1 (6 bases). This CDR3 contains 15 residues. Trimming took off 0 bases at V and 2 bases at J, with 10 bases between the two ends. Looked up from germline, CDR1 is MNHEY and CDR2 is SVGAGI. DNA for the CDR3: TGTGCCAGCAGTTACTCGGACAGCCTGAACTATGGCTACACCTTC. Translated, it gives CASSYSDSLNYGYTF.

This chain uses TRBV19 with TRBJ1-5; D might be TRBD1 (6 bases). The CDR3 length is 15 residues. The germline gives CDR1 LNHDA, CDR2 SQIVND (reference sequence). The germline V and J ends were trimmed by 5 bases and 6 bases, with 17 bases remaining between them. CDR3 region: CASSSSRGRRQPQHF. CDR3 DNA sequence: TGTGCCAGTAGTTCATCCAGGGGAAGGCGTCAGCCCCAGCATTTT.